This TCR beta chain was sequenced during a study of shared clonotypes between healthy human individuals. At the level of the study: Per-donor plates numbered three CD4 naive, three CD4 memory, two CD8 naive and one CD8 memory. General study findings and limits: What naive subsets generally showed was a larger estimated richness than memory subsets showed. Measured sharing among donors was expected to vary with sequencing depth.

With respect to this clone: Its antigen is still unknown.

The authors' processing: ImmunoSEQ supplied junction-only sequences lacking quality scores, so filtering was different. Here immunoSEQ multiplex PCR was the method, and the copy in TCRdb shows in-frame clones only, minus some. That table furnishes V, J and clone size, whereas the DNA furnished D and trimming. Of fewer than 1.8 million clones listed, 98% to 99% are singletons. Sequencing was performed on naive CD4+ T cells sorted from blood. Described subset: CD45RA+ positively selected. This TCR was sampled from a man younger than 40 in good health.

The CDR3: CASSFVSTGGGYEQYF. As DNA, the CDR3 is TGCGCCAGCAGCTTTGTATCGACAGGGGGAGGCTACGAGCAGTACTTC. The rearrangement uses TRBV5-1 and TRBJ2-7, with 9 positions matching TRBD1. V was clipped by 2 bases and J by 3 bases; unmatched bases: 9. This CDR3 comprises 16 residues. Germline CDR1 reads SGHRS; CDR2 reads YFSETQ.